This TCR beta chain originates from a study of regulatory T cells in long-lasting Graves disease. Study context: Newly diagnosed Graves' patients had taken antithyroid drugs under 3 months.

TCR beta libraries were built with iRepertoire HTBI primers and Arm-PCR of CDR3 regions. A single record per CDR3 protein comes from TCRdb applying MiXCR to the multiplex PCR reads. The sample has some 500,000 distinct CDR3 sequences; about 16% are singletons. The sample's time point: newly diagnosed GD, antithyroid drugs for less than 3 months. With RNA extracted from PBMCs as input, the TCR library was made. Germline lookup yields CDR1 KGHSH and CDR2 LQKENI. The CDR3 is made up of 14 amino acids. V was trimmed by 2 bases and J by 3 bases, leaving 10 bases between them. Another study also made use of these data, one on T cells in Graves' hyperthyroidism and ophthalmopathy. That paper states: The HTBI primer set served for first-round RT-PCR of the TCR CDR3.

This TCR was sampled from a woman between 40 and 65 years old with Graves disease. The J gene is TRBJ1-1, the V gene TRBV18; TRBD1 is a possible D gene (5 bases). This material consisted of peripheral blood mononuclear cells (PBMCs), taken at new diagnosis, from a patient treated with antithyroid drugs. The CDR3 sequence: CASSPDLGDTEAFF. The CDR3 DNA is TGTGCCAGCTCACCAGACCTAGGGGACACTGAAGCTTTCTTT. The whole variable domain, filled in from reference TRBV18 and TRBJ1-1, reads NAGVMQNPRHLVRRRGQEARLRCSPMKGHSHVYWYRQLPEEGLKFMVYLQKENIIDESGMPKERFSAEFPKEGPSILRIQQVVRGDSAAYFCASSPDLGDTEAFFGQGTRLTVV.